This TCR beta chain is from a study of regulatory T cells in long-lasting Graves disease. Points from the study as a whole: The small sample size may have reduced accuracy.

Germline lookup yields CDR1 SNHLY and CDR2 FYNNEI. Trimming took off 9 bases at V and 0 bases at J, with 11 bases between the two ends. The CDR3 loop spans 14 amino acids. As to this clonotype: The antigen is unknown. Since no conserved phenylalanine or tryptophan closes the CDR3, a read error is the likely cause.

Through Arm-PCR of CDR3 regions and iRepertoire HTBI primers, TCR beta libraries were built. In the original analysis: Analysis of the samples identified more than 60 TRBV and 14 TRBJ segments. TCRdb called the multiplex PCR reads again in MiXCR, with one record for every CDR3 protein. It is TCRdb's table, rather than the study itself, that gives the V and J calls and clone size. This table has approximately 470,000 distinct CDR3 sequences, roughly 16% appearing once. Time point: newly diagnosed GD, antithyroid drugs for less than 3 months. RNA from PBMCs was the source of the TCR library. Separately, the same data were catalogued under a study of T cells in Graves' hyperthyroidism and ophthalmopathy. That paper adds: Disease duration under 2 months; hyperthyroidism patients were aged 18 to 65. Clinical symptoms, serum thyroxine, TRAb, thyroid ultrasound and orbital computed tomography established diagnosis.

J is TRBJ2-2 and V is TRBV2, with D perhaps matching TRBD2 (5 bases). The sequence came from a man aged 40-49 years with Graves disease. The sample in question was peripheral blood mononuclear cells (PBMCs), obtained at new diagnosis, from a patient treated with antithyroid drugs. The CDR3, as DNA: TGTGCCAGTAGAGGAGGACCGAACACCGGGGAGCTGTTTTCT. Translated: CASRGGPNTGELFS.